The 14 T cell receptor beta chains below were found in one sample sequenced in a study of Graves' ophthalmopathy and Graves' hyperthyroidism. The study amplified TCR beta CDR3 regions using RNA transcripts. Second-round multiplex PCR came after a first-round RT-PCR that employed HTBI primers. From the multiplex PCR reads, TCRdb called clonotypes with MiXCR, one entry per CDR3 protein. The data contain 200,000 to 300,000 distinct CDR3 sequences, 40% to 50% of them seen just once; the ten biggest clones take up around 47%. Sequenced: peripheral blood. The origin of the receptors is an adult man with Graves' ophthalmopathy.

This clonotype was seen a single time. J is TRBJ1-6 and V is TRBV9; D gene uncertain. CDR1 is SGDLS and CDR2 is YYNGEE in the germline V gene. V was pared by 0 bases and J by 4 bases, with 5 bases between. This CDR3 is built from 14 residues. The CDR3 reads CASSVVPYNSPLHF. As DNA, the CDR3 is TGTGCCAGCAGCGTAGTACCATATAATTCACCCCTCCACTTT.

This chain joins TRBV10-3 and TRBJ2-7; 12 positions match TRBD1. The CDR3 length is 14 residues. The germline V gene has CDR1 ENHRY and CDR2 SYGVKD. J was trimmed by 5 bases and V by 10 bases; bases with no gene match: 9. Here the CDR3 DNA reads TGTGCCACCTCGGGGGACAGGGGGCCCAACGAGCAGTACTTC. Translated, it gives CATSGDRGPNEQYF.

This rearrangement joins TRBV19 to TRBJ1-1; weak D call: TRBD1 (5 bases). The CDR3 runs to 15 residues. Germline CDR1 is LNHDA and CDR2 is SQIVND (reference sequence). V lost 10 bases and J lost 3, with 21 bases in between. CDR3 DNA sequence: TGTGCCACCTGGGACCAGAGCTTGGGGGACACTGAAGCTTTCTTT. This encodes CATWDQSLGDTEAFF.

This clonotype was counted a few times. This sequence joins TRBV12-5 and TRBJ1-1; D is unclear. Trimming shortened V by 1 base and J by 6 bases, and 6 bases separated the two germline ends. Germline CDR1 reads LGHNT; CDR2 reads FRNRAP. CDR3 length: 12 residues. CDR3 region: CASGLGGAEAFF. CDR3 nucleotides: TGTGCTAGTGGTTTGGGGGGAGCTGAAGCTTTCTTT.

V usage is TRBV7-2 and J usage is TRBJ2-7, with 9 bases aligning to TRBD2. Germline loops: CDR1 SGHTA, CDR2 FQGNSA. CDR3 size: 15 residues. V lost 1 base, J lost 2 bases, and 3 bases stayed unmatched. CDR3 in DNA: TGTGCCAGCAGCTTAGTGGCTAGCGGGACCTACGAGCAGTACTTC. Translating gives CASSLVASGTYEQYF.

V usage is TRBV7-9 and J usage is TRBJ1-4; 8 bases fit TRBD1. V shed 5 bases and J 12 bases; nucleotides not matched to a gene: 17. The CDR3 has 16 amino acids. In germline, CDR1 is SEHNR, CDR2 FQNEAQ (reference sequence). The CDR3 DNA is TGTGCCAGCAGCCCTCCGTCCCTTCCGACAGGGGCAGAACTGTTTTTT. It is translated as CASSPPSLPTGAELFF.

The V call is TRBV10-3, the J call TRBJ1-6; 9 bases align to TRBD1. V lost 10 bases, J lost 9 bases, and 10 bases stayed unmatched. Germline assignment: CDR1 ENHRY and CDR2 SYGVKD. The CDR3 is made up of 14 amino acids. The CDR3 reads CASDWGQGGSPLHF. In nucleotides, the CDR3 is TGTGCCAGCGACTGGGGACAGGGAGGTTCACCCCTCCACTTT.

Of note for this clonotype: The CDR3 ends on some other residue instead of the conserved phenylalanine or tryptophan, so this is likely a read error. No DNA is shown, since the ends of the CDR3 on it are uncertain; the CDR3 is the one TCRdb lists. The chain is built from TRBV9 and TRBJ1-6; the DNA was not used to check the table's D call, TRBD1. The CDR3 spans 12 residues, counting both ends. Germline V CDR1 and CDR2: SGDLS, YYNGEE. CDR3 residues: CASSVVATGPNY.

The CDR3 nucleotides are TGCGCCAGCAGCCTACGGACTAGCGGGGGGACCGGGGAGCTGTTTTTT. It is translated as CASSLRTSGGTGELFF. The V call is TRBV5-1, the J call TRBJ2-2, with TRBD2 identical over 14 bases. Germline trimming cut 4 bases from V and 5 bases from J; bases unmatched to any gene: 4. The CDR3 length is 16 residues. Germline V gene sequence: CDR1 SGHRS, CDR2 YFSETQ.

The chain couples TRBV7-2 to TRBJ1-1; no clear D gene. There are 14 residues in the CDR3. V was clipped by 5 bases and J by 4 bases, with 14 bases between them. Germline assignment: CDR1 SGHTA and CDR2 FQGNSA. The CDR3 is CASSPQVESTEAFF. Here the CDR3 DNA reads TGTGCCAGCAGCCCCCAGGTTGAGAGCACTGAAGCTTTCTTT.

The chain employs TRBV7-6 and TRBJ1-1; D not certain. This CDR3 is 13 amino acids long. Germline V lookup: CDR1 SGHVS, CDR2 FNYEAQ. With 5 bases removed from V and 1 base from J, the gap between germline ends came to 8 bases. CDR3 sequence: CASSLQWNTEAFF. The CDR3 coding sequence is TGTGCCAGCAGCCTACAGTGGAACACTGAAGCTTTCTTT.

The genes are TRBV20-1 and TRBJ1-2; possibly TRBD1 for D (5 bases). The germline V gene encodes CDR1 DFQATT and CDR2 SNEGSKA (reference sequence). V lost 6 bases and J lost 2, with 13 bases in between. This CDR3 region has 13 residues. The CDR3 DNA reads TGCAGTGCCGCCGTCGGGGGAAACTATGGCTACACCTTC. Its protein is CSAAVGGNYGYTF.

The chain links TRBV12-3 or TRBV12-4 to TRBJ1-5; D call uncertain. This CDR3 has 15 amino acids. V lost 3 bases and J lost 0, with 9 bases in between. CDR3 in amino acids: CASSLGDNSNQPQHF. The CDR3 DNA sequence: TGTGCCAGCAGTTTGGGTGACAATAGCAATCAGCCCCAGCATTTT.

This clonotype was observed a few times. V gene TRBV5-4 combines with J gene TRBJ2-7, with 7 bases aligning to TRBD2. The CDR3 contains 13 residues. Germline CDR1 SGHNT, CDR2 YYREEE (reference sequence). J lost 4 bases, V lost 4 bases, and 5 bases had no gene match. The CDR3 is CASSGSGTYEQYF. The CDR3 bases are TGTGCCAGCAGCGGAAGCGGGACTTACGAGCAGTACTTC.